This T cell receptor (beta chain) was found in a study of monozygotic twins with inflammatory bowel disease. PCR of TCRalpha and TCRbeta cDNA was nested, with two rounds of around 15 and 9 cycles. Using the 5' RACE reads, TCRdb records one entry per CDR3 protein without DNA. The sample table sets out approximately 210,000 distinct CDR3 sequences. The CDR3 extends over 12 amino acids. Germline CDR1 SGHTA, CDR2 FQGTGA. The chain couples TRBV7-3 to TRBJ2-2. Sequencing was performed on blood. The origin of this receptor is a human donor with ulcerative colitis or Crohn's disease, or a healthy co-twin of an affected twin (not recorded which). CDR3 in amino acids: CASSFFTGELFF.